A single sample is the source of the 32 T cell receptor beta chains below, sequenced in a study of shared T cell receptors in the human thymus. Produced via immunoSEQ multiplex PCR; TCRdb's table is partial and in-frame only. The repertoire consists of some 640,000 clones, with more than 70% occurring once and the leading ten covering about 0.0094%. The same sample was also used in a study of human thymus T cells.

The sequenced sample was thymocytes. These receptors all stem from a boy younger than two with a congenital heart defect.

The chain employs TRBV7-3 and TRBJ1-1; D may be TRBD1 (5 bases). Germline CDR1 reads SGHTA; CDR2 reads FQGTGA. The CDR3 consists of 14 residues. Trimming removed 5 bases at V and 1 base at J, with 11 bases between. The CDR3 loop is CASSLDSSNTEAFF. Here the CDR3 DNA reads TGTGCCAGCAGCCTCGACAGCTCGAACACTGAAGCTTTCTTT. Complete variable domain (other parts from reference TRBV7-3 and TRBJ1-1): GAGVSQTPSNKVTEKGKYVELRCDPISGHTALYWYRQSLGQGPEFLIYFQGTGAADDSGLPNDRFFAVRPEGSVSTLKIQRTERGDSAVYLCASSLDSSNTEAFFGQGTRLTVV.

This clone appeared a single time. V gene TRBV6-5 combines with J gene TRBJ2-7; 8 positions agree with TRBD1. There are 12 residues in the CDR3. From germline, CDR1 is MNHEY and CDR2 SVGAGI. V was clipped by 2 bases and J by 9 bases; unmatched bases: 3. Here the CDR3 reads CASSYDRGRQYF. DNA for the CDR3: TGTGCCAGCAGTTACGACAGGGGACGGCAGTACTTC.

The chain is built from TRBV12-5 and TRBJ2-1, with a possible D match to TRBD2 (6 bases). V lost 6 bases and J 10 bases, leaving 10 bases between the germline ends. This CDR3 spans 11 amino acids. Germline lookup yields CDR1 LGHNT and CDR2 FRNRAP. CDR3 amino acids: CASGCGDEQFF. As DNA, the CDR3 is TGTGCTAGTGGCTGCGGGGACGAGCAGTTCTTC.

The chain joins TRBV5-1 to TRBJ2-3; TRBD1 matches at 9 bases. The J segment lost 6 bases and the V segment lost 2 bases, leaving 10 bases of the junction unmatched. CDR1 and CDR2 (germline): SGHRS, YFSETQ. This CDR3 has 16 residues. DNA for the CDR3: TGCGCCAGCAGCTTCTTACCGGGACAGGGAAGGGATACGCAGTATTTT. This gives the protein CASSFLPGQGRDTQYF.

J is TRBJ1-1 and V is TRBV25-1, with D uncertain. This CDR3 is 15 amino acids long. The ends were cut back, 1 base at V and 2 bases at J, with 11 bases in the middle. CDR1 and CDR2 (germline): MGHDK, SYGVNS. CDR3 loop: CASSESRGGNTEAFF. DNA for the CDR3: TGTGCCAGCAGTGAATCTCGGGGAGGAAACACTGAAGCTTTCTTT. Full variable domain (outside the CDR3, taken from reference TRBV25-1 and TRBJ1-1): EADIYQTPRYLVIGTGKKITLECSQTMGHDKMYWYQQDPGMELHLIHYSYGVNSTEKGDLSSESTVSRIRTEHFPLTLESARPSHTSQYLCASSESRGGNTEAFFGQGTRLTVV.

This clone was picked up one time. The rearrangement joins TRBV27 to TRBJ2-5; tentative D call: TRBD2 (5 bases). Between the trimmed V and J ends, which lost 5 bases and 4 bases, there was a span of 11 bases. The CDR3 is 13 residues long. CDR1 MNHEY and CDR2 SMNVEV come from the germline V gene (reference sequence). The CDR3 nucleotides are TGTGCCAGCAGTCCCCGGGGTGGAGAGACCCAGTACTTC. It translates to CASSPRGGETQYF.

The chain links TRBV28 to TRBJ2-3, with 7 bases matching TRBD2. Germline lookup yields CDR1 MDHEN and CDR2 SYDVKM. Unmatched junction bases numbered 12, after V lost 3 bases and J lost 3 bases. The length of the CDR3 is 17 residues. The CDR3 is CASSLELWRETTDTQYF. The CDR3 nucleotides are TGTGCCAGCAGTTTGGAGCTGTGGCGGGAGACTACAGATACGCAGTATTTT.

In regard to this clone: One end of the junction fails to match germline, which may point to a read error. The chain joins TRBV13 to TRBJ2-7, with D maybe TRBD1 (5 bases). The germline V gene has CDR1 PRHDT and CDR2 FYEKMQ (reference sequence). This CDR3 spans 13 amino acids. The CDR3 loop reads CTSSKGLFEEQYF. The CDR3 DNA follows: TGTACCAGCAGCAAGGGGCTGTTCGAGGAGCAGTACTTC.

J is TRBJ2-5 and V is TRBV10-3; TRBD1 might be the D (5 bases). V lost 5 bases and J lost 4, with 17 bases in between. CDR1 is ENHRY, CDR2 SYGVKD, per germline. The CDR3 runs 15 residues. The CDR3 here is CAISKYGAKGETQYF. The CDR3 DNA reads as TGTGCCATCAGTAAGTATGGGGCGAAGGGAGAGACCCAGTACTTC.

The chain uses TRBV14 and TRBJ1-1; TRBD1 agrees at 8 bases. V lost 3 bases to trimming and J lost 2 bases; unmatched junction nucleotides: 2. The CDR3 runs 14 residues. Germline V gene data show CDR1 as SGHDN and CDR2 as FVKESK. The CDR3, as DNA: TGTGCCAGCAGCCACGGACAGGGAAACACTGAAGCTTTCTTT. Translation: CASSHGQGNTEAFF.

CDR3 loop: CASSGPYNEQFF. Here the CDR3 DNA reads TGTGCCAGCAGTGGTCCTTACAATGAGCAGTTCTTC. The rearrangement links TRBV6-1 to TRBJ2-1; D is uncertain. With 4 bases removed from V and 4 bases from J, the gap between germline ends came to 5 bases. Germline CDR1 and CDR2: MNHNS and SASEGT. This CDR3 spans 12 amino acids.

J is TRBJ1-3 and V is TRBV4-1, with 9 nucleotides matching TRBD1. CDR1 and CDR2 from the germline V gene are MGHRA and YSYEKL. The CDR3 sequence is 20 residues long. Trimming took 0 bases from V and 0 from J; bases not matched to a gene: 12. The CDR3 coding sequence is TGCGCCAGCAGCCAAGATCGGGACGGGACAGGGACCCACTCTGGAAACACCATATATTTT. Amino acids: CASSQDRDGTGTHSGNTIYF.

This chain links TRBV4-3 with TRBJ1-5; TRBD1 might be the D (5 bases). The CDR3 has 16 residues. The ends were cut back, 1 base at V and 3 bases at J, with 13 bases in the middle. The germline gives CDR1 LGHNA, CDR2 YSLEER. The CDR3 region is CASSQVLGRTNQPQHF. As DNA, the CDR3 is TGCGCCAGCAGCCAAGTTCTGGGGCGTACCAATCAGCCCCAGCATTTT.

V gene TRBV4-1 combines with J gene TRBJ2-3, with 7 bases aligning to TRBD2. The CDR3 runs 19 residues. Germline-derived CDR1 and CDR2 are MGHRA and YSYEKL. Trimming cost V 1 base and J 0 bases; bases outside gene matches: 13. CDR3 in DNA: TGCGCCAGCAGCCAAGGGGGGGTAGCGGGCCGATCTAGCACAGATACGCAGTATTTT. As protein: CASSQGGVAGRSSTDTQYF.

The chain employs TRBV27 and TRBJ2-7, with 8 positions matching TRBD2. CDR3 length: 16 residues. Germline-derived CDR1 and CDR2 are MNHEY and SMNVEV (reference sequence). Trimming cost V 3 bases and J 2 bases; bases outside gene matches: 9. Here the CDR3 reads CASSFERGGITYEQYF. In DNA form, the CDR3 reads TGTGCCAGCAGTTTTGAACGGGGGGGGATAACCTACGAGCAGTACTTC.

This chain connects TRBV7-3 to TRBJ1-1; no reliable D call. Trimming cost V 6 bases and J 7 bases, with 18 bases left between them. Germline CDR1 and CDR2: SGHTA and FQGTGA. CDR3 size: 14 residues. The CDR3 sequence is CASRPNVGDNEAFF. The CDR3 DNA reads TGTGCCAGCAGACCTAACGTCGGTGACAATGAAGCTTTCTTT.

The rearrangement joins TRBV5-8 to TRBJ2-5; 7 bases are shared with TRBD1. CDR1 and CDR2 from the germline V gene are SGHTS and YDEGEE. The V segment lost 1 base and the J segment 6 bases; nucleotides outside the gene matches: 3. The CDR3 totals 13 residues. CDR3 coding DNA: TGTGCCAGCAGCTTGTACAGGGGAAAGACCCAGTACTTC. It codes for CASSLYRGKTQYF.

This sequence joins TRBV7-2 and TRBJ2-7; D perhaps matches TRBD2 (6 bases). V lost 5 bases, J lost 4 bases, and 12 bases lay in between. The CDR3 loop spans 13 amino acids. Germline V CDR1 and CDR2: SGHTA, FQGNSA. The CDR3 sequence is CASSPPEGYEQYF. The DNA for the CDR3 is TGTGCCAGCAGCCCCCCGGAGGGGTACGAGCAGTACTTC.

The CDR3 DNA is TGTGCCAGCAGCTTAGACCGACAGGTACCCTACAATGAGCAGTTCTTC. Protein sequence: CASSLDRQVPYNEQFF. V is TRBV7-9 and J is TRBJ2-1; D is possibly TRBD1 (6 bases). The CDR3 is made up of 16 amino acids. Germline V gene data show CDR1 as SEHNR and CDR2 as FQNEAQ (reference sequence). Trimming cost V 1 base and J 2 bases, with 12 bases left between them.

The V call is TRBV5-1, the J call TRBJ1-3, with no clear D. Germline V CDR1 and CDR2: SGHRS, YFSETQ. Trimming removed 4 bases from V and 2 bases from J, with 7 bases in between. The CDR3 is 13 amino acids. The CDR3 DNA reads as TGCGCCAGCAGCCCCCGGGCTGGAAACACCATATATTTT. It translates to CASSPRAGNTIYF.

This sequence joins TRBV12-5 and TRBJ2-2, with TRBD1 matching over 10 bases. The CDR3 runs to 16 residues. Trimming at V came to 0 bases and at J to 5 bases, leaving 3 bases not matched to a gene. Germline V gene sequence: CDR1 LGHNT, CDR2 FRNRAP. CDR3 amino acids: CASGLVDRGRTGELFF. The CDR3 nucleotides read TGTGCTAGTGGTTTGGTCGACAGGGGGCGGACCGGGGAGCTGTTTTTT.

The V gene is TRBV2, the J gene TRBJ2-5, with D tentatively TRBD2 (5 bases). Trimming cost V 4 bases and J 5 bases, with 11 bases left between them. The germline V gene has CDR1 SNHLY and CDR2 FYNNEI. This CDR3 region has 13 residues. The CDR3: CASSVTRRETQYF. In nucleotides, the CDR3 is TGTGCCAGCAGTGTTACTAGGAGGGAGACCCAGTACTTC. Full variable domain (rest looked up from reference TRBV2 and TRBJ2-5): EPEVTQTPSHQVTQMGQEVILRCVPISNHLYFYWYRQILGQKVEFLVSFYNNEISEKSEIFDDQFSVERPDGSNFTLKIRSTKLEDSAMYFCASSVTRRETQYFGPGTRLLVL.

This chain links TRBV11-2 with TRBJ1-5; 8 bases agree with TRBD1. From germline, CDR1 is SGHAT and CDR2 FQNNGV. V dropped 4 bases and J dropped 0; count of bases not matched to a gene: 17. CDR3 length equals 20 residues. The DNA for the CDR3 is TGTGCCAGCAGCTCAGATCCATGGGCAGGGGGCCCTTATAGCAATCAGCCCCAGCATTTT. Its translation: CASSSDPWAGGPYSNQPQHF.

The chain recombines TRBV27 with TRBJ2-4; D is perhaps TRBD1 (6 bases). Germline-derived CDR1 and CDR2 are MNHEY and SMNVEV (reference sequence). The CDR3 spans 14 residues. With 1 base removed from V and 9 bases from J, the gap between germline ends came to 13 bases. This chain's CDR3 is CASSLFGKGGIQYF. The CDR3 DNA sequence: TGTGCCAGCAGTTTATTCGGGAAAGGGGGCATTCAGTACTTC.

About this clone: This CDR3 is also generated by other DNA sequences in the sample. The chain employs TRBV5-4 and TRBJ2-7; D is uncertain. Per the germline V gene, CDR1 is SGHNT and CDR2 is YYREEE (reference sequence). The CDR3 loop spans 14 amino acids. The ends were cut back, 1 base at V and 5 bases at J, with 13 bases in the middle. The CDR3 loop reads CASSLTTSPNEQYF. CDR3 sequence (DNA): TGTGCCAGCAGCTTGACGACAAGTCCCAACGAGCAGTACTTC.

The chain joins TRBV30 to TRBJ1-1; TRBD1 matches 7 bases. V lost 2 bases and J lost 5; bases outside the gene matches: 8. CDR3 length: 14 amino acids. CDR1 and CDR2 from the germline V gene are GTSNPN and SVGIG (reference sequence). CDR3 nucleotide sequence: TGTGCCTGGAGTTGGGCAGGGGGTGAGACTGAAGCTTTCTTT. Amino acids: CAWSWAGGETEAFF.

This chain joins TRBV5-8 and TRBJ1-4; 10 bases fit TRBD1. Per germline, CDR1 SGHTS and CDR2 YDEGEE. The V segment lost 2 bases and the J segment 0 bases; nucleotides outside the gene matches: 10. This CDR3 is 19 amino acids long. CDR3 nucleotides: TGTGCCAGCAGCTTTAAACCGGGACAGGGGCCAGCAACTAATGAAAAACTGTTTTTT. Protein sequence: CASSFKPGQGPATNEKLFF. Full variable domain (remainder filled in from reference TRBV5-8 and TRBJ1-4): EAGVTQSPTHLIKTRGQQATLRCSPISGHTSVYWYQQALGLGLQFLLWYDEGEERNRGNFPPRFSGRQFPNYSSELNVNALELEDSALYLCASSFKPGQGPATNEKLFFGSGTQLSVL.

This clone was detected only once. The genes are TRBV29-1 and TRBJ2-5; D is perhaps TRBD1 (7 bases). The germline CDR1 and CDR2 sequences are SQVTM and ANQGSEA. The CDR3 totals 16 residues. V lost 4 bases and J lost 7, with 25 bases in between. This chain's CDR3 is CSVVLEGASGKGTQYF. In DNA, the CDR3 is TGCAGCGTTGTATTGGAGGGGGCATCGGGGAAAGGGACCCAGTACTTC. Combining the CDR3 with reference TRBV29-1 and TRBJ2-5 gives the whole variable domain SAVISQKPSRDICQRGTSLTIQCQVDSQVTMMFWYRQQPGQSLTLIATANQGSEATYESGFVIDKFPISRPNLTFSTLTVSNMSPEDSSIYLCSVVLEGASGKGTQYFGPGTRLLVL.

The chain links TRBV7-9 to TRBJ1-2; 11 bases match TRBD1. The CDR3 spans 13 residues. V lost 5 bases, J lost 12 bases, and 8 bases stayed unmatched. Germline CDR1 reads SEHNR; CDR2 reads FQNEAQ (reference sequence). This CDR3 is CASSARDRGRHTF. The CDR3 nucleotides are TGTGCCAGCAGCGCGAGGGACAGGGGGAGACACACCTTC.

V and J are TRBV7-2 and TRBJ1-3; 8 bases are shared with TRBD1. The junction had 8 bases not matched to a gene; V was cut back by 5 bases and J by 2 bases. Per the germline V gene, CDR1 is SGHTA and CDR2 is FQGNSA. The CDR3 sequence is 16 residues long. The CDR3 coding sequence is TGTGCCAGCAGCGACTCAGGGGGCGCGGCTGGAAACACCATATATTTT. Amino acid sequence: CASSDSGGAAGNTIYF.

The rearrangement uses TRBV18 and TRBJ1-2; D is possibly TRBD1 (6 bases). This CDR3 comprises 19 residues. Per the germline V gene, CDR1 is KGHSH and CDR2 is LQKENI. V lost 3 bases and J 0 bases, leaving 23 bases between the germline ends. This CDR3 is CASSPHQIAGDITNYGYTF. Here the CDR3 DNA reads TGTGCCAGCTCACCCCACCAAATCGCAGGGGACATTACTAACTATGGCTACACCTTC.

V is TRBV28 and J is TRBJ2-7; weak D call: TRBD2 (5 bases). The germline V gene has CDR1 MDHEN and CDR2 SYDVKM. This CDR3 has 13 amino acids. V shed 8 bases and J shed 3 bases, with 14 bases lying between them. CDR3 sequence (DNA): TGTGCCAGCTGTGAGGGAGTTAACTACGAGCAGTACTTC. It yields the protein CASCEGVNYEQYF.